The 10 T cell receptor beta chains presented below share a single source sample, sequenced in a study of shared clonotypes between healthy human individuals. Clones were read by immunoSEQ multiplex PCR, and TCRdb kept only the in-frame ones, dropping some. The profile covers about a million clones, with roughly 80% appearing a single time and more than 0.85% taken by the ten largest. Source material: memory CD4+ T cells from PBMCs. The subset is: CD45RA-negative fraction. The receptors shown here come from a man aged 18 to 30 in good health. Some clones in this sample may be carry-over from other donors' samples.

V and J are TRBV12-1 and TRBJ2-1; TRBD2, the table's D call, lacks a check against the DNA. TRBV12-1 is termed a pseudogene. The CDR3 has 17 amino acids. The chain's CDR3 is CASSLGLAAHNNNEQFF. The CDR3 nucleotides read TGTGCCAGCAGTCTTGGACTAGCGGCCCATAATAACAATGAGCAGTTCTTC.

The chain combines TRBV5-1 with TRBJ1-4; D is perhaps TRBD1 (6 bases). This CDR3 is built from 15 residues. The V end lost 1 base, the J end lost 3 bases, and 10 bases lay between the germline ends. Germline V gene sequence: CDR1 SGHRS, CDR2 YFSETQ. The CDR3 region is CASSLPDRANEKLFF. CDR3 bases: TGCGCCAGCAGCTTGCCGGACAGAGCTAATGAAAAACTGTTTTTT.

The chain combines TRBV4-1 with TRBJ2-3; the match to TRBD2 covers 7 bases. The CDR3 is made up of 16 amino acids. The V and J ends lost 2 bases and 0 bases, in that order; junction bases with no gene match: 5. The germline gives CDR1 MGHRA, CDR2 YSYEKL. The CDR3 sequence is CASSQPLAVSTDTQYF. The CDR3 DNA reads TGCGCCAGCAGCCAACCCCTAGCGGTTAGCACAGATACGCAGTATTTT.

The CDR3 is CATTSGYYNEQFF. CDR3 bases: TGTGCCACCACTAGCGGGTACTACAATGAGCAGTTCTTC. V usage is TRBV2 and J usage is TRBJ2-1; 9 bases match TRBD2. This CDR3 has 13 residues. The J segment lost 3 bases and the V segment lost 10 bases, leaving 4 bases of the junction unmatched. Germline V gives CDR1 SNHLY, CDR2 FYNNEI.

There are a few counts of this clone. V usage is TRBV5-5 and J usage is TRBJ2-7; D perhaps matches TRBD1 (5 bases). The CDR3 loop spans 13 amino acids. The germline V and J ends were trimmed by 2 bases and 5 bases, with 11 bases remaining between them. CDR1 and CDR2 from the germline V gene are SGHKS and YYEKEE (reference sequence). CDR3 in DNA: TGTGCCAGCAGCTTCCAGGGAAGGAACGAGCAGTACTTC. Translated: CASSFQGRNEQYF.

V usage is TRBV6-4 and J usage is TRBJ1-2; TRBD1 matches at 8 bases. In germline, CDR1 is MRHNA, CDR2 SNTAGT. This CDR3 region has 15 residues. With 6 bases clipped from V and 6 bases from J, the junction kept 12 bases outside the gene matches. The CDR3 reads CASSVGAGGVDGYTF. The CDR3 bases are TGTGCCAGCAGCGTAGGGGCAGGGGGCGTTGATGGCTACACCTTC.

The chain couples TRBV28 to TRBJ2-7; possible D gene TRBD1, 5 bases. V was pared by 4 bases and J by 5 bases, with 9 bases between. CDR3 length: 12 residues. Germline CDR1 and CDR2: MDHEN and SYDVKM. CDR3 sequence reads: CASSSGQNEQYF. The CDR3 DNA follows: TGTGCCAGCAGTTCAGGACAAAACGAGCAGTACTTC.

The chain uses TRBV5-5 and TRBJ2-1, with TRBD2 identical over 8 bases. Germline V gene sequence: CDR1 SGHKS, CDR2 YYEKEE (reference sequence). CDR3 length: 16 residues. Losses at the gene ends were 4 bases for V and 9 bases for J; bases not matched to a gene: 15. The CDR3 DNA reads as TGTGCCAGCAGCGCGGGGGGCGGATACAATGAGGGTGAGCAGTTCTTC. It codes for CASSAGGGYNEGEQFF.

This chain links TRBV9 with TRBJ2-3; 8 bases map to TRBD2. J was trimmed by 8 bases and V by 4 bases; bases with no gene match: 0. Germline-derived CDR1 and CDR2 are SGDLS and YYNGEE. This CDR3 comprises 11 residues. CDR3 sequence reads: CASSREGTQYF. DNA of the CDR3: TGTGCCAGCAGCCGGGAGGGTACGCAGTATTTT. Variable domain in full (rest from reference TRBV9 and TRBJ2-3): DSGVTQTPKHLITATGQRVTLRCSPRSGDLSVYWYQQSLDQGLQFLIQYYNGEERAKGNILERFSAQQFPDLHSELNLSSLELGDSALYFCASSREGTQYFGPGTRLTVL.

Ten or more counts support this clone. CDR3 protein: CASSPGLWQGRRSGQPQHF. The CDR3 nucleotides read TGTGCCAGCTCACCGGGACTTTGGCAGGGTCGTCGATCGGGGCAGCCCCAGCATTTT. The rearrangement joins TRBV18 to TRBJ1-5; tentative D call: TRBD1 (5 bases). Trimming shortened V by 3 bases and J by 7 bases, and 28 bases separated the two germline ends. This CDR3 region has 19 residues. CDR1 and CDR2 (germline): KGHSH, LQKENI.